This T cell receptor beta chain is drawn from a study of PD-1 blockade in classical Hodgkin lymphoma (dated by TCRdb to the early 2020s). In terms of the full investigation: Nivolumab dosing was 3 mg/kg intravenously every 2 weeks, continuing until either disease progression or unacceptable toxicity. To define a peripheral blood immune signature of response to PD-1 blockade in classical Hodgkin lymphoma, the study combined TCR beta sequencing with CyTOF. Overall results and qualifications from the work: Trial patients with a complete response had baseline diversity similar to that of newly diagnosed patients, while partial responders and progressors had significantly lower diversity. A significant rise by C4D1 was seen in CD4+ but not CD8+ TCR diversity (p=0.0027 vs p=0.16), with the rise being most apparent in complete responders (p=0.02). The study was limited to a single clinical trial cohort, and causes of repertoire differences, possibly disease activity or prior therapy, remained undefined. Baseline TCR diversity was reported to be lower in newly diagnosed patients than in healthy donors, and even lower in relapsed/refractory patients. Lower diversity was seen in patients whose nivolumab began less than 1 year after ASCT, and these patients were left out of later analyses so that immune reconstitution would not confound the results.

Cut back by 0 bases and 2 bases, the V and J ends lie 27 bases apart. The germline V gene sets CDR1 to SGHVS and CDR2 to FNYEAQ. Measured from the cysteine to the phenylalanine, the CDR3 is 21 residues long. Here the CDR3 DNA is all that survives: 63 bases in frame from base 1. The Qiagen DNeasy kit was used to extract genomic DNA from unsorted PBMCs and from the negatively selected CD4+ and CD8+ fractions. Using primers that anneal to V and J segments, immunoSEQ multiplex PCR amplified the TCR beta CDR3 regions. A synthetic immune receptor repertoire was used to minimize amplification bias, and remaining bias was computationally removed after sequencing. The source study handled its data this way. Custom Python scripts were used to quantify repertoire diversity as the Shannon entropy index. Unsorted, CD4+ and CD8+ repertoires were examined separately, except in combined analyses, for which CD4+ and CD8+ sequences were merged in silico. Clonal expansion was defined as at least a 2-fold frequency increase after treatment relative to C1D1, with a pseudocount of 0.5 for undetected baseline clones. Clones with 0 or 1 copy at C1D1 were classified as singleton clones, and clones with 2 or more copies were classified as non-singleton clones. Clones expanded in unsorted samples were assigned a CD4+, CD8+ or unknown annotation through matching of protein sequences in sorted samples from the same patient. Diversity changes from C1D1 to C4D1 were tested in paired samples using Wilcoxon tests. Drawn from immuneACCESS, this table holds only the in-frame rearrangements with V and J called that TCRdb kept. Clones are partly lost; checked studies trace under half to an unresolved V gene and leave the rest unexplained. V, J and clone size are taken as reported in that table, and D and trimming were inferred from the DNA itself. The sample table contains more than 40,000 clones; only one count was recorded for about 80% of them. The ten largest clones add up to roughly a fifth of the sample.

As to this clone: Its specific antigen is unknown. Base qualities were left out, and no much larger clone turns up one base away.

This specimen's time point label, per the study, means: cycle 4 day 1 (C4D1), after less than 7 weeks of nivolumab. Every trial patient had relapsed following autologous stem cell transplantation, and prior brentuximab vedotin exposure was what differed among cohorts A, B and C. A total of more than 55 patients with relapsed/refractory classical Hodgkin lymphoma made up the trial cohort, and each patient's best overall response was complete response, partial response or progressive disease. Trial patients were treated with single-agent nivolumab in the multi-cohort phase II CheckMate 205 trial. Best overall response was determined by an independent review committee according to the 2007 International Working Group response criteria. Trial PBMCs were collected just before the start of nivolumab (C1D1) and during therapy at cycle 2 day 1 and cycle 4 day 1. After peripheral blood was drawn into 8 mL Vacutainer Cell Preparation Tubes, PBMCs were isolated by centrifugation and then cryopreserved.

The material was peripheral blood mononuclear cells (PBMCs), obtained before the fourth cycle of nivolumab. The clonotype originates from a human donor with classical Hodgkin lymphoma. The receptor chain draws on TRBV7-6 and TRBJ2-3; a tentative D match to TRBD2 spans 7 bases. The CDR3 protein sequence reads: CASSLAQGGGKVLHPTDTQYF. The DNA reads as follows: TGTGCCAGCAGCTTAGCCCAAGGGGGGGGCAAGGTCCTTCACCCCACAGATACGCAGTATTTT. The entire variable domain, with the stretches around the CDR3 drawn from the reference TRBV7-6 and TRBJ2-3 proteins, is GAGVSQSPRYKVTKRGQDVALRCDPISGHVSLYWYRQALGQGPEFLTYFNYEAQQDKSGLPNDRFSAERPEGSISTLTIQRTEQRDSAMYRCASSLAQGGGKVLHPTDTQYFGPGTRLTVL.